The 2 T cell receptor beta chains listed next were all sequenced from one sample in a study of CD8 T cells in Susac syndrome. Random hexamers primed reverse transcription of about 0.5 to 1 ug RNA. Via MiXCR, TCRdb re-called the immunoSEQ multiplex PCR reads, giving one row per CDR3 protein. The sample consists of about 400,000 distinct CDR3 sequences, 85% to 90% of them appearing once. Material: CD8+ T cells from PBMCs. These receptors all stem from a human donor with multiple sclerosis.

The chain employs TRBV30 and TRBJ2-7, with D tentatively TRBD1 or TRBD2 (6 bases each). Trimming removed 8 bases at V and 4 bases at J, with 21 bases between. Per the germline V gene, CDR1 is GTSNPN and CDR2 is SVGIG (reference sequence). The CDR3 length is 14 residues. This CDR3 is CALRPGGEGYEQYF. CDR3 nucleotide sequence: TGTGCCCTACGCCCCGGGGGCGAAGGTTACGAGCAGTACTTC. Based on the CDR3 plus reference TRBV30 and TRBJ2-7, the full variable domain is SQTIHQWPATLVQPVGSPLSLECTVEGTSNPNLYWYRQAAGRGLQLLFYSVGIGQISSEVPQNLSASRPQDRQFILSSKKLLLSDSGFYLCALRPGGEGYEQYFGPGTRLTVT.

The chain employs TRBV18 and TRBJ2-5; possible D gene TRBD1, 6 bases. Trimming took 3 bases from V and 3 from J, leaving 14 bases between them. The CDR3 is 15 residues long. Germline V lookup: CDR1 KGHSH, CDR2 LQKENI. CDR3 sequence (DNA): TGTGCCAGCTCACCCTATCTACAGGGTAAAGAGACCCAGTACTTC. Residues: CASSPYLQGKETQYF.